One sample yielded the 28 T cell receptor beta chains listed below, sequenced in a study of response to subunit inactivated influenza vaccine. TCRdb reprocessed the RT-PCR reads via MiXCR and lists one record per CDR3 protein. Counted here are around 570,000 distinct CDR3 sequences, about 11% occurring once; the ten biggest clones make up about 10%. These data were also reused for a study on T cells expressing NK-cell markers. From that second work: UMIs were included in TCR beta cDNA generated by 5'RACE template switching.

This sample comprised PBMCs from blood, obtained on the day of vaccination. The receptor source for this set is a man aged 50 to 59 who received an inactivated influenza vaccine.

This clonotype was found many times. V usage is TRBV11-2 and J usage is TRBJ1-2; D is unclear. From germline, CDR1 is SGHAT and CDR2 FQNNGV. CDR3 size: 14 residues. Trimming cost V 0 bases and J 7 bases, with 12 bases left between them. The CDR3, as DNA: TGTGCCAGCAGCTTAGAAGTGGCAGGACTTGGCTACACCTTC. The encoded protein is CASSLEVAGLGYTF.

V and J are TRBV7-9 and TRBJ2-1; D unclear. Germline V gives CDR1 SEHNR, CDR2 FQNEAQ (reference sequence). V lost 5 bases and J 5 bases, leaving 16 bases between the germline ends. The CDR3 length is 15 residues. CDR3 sequence reads: CASSLNFLPHNEQFF. The DNA for the CDR3 is TGTGCCAGCAGCCTAAATTTTCTTCCGCACAATGAGCAGTTCTTC. Looking up the rest from reference TRBV7-9 and TRBJ2-1 gives the full variable domain: DTGVSQNPRHKITKRGQNVTFRCDPISEHNRLYWYRQTLGQGPEFLTYFQNEAQLEKSRLLSDRFSAERPKGSFSTLEIQRTEQGDSAMYLCASSLNFLPHNEQFFGPGTRLTVL.

The sample holds a few counts of this clonotype. This chain connects TRBV7-8 to TRBJ2-1; TRBD2 matches at 10 bases. This CDR3 contains 17 residues. V gave up 4 bases and J gave up 9 bases; unmatched junction bases: 15. CDR1 is SGHVS and CDR2 is FQNEAQ in the germline V gene. The CDR3 protein is CASSSGQWASGSSEQFF. The CDR3, as DNA: TGTGCCAGCAGCTCAGGACAATGGGCTAGCGGGAGTTCTGAGCAGTTCTTC.

This clonotype appeared a few times. V is TRBV28 and J is TRBJ1-5; the match to TRBD1 covers 10 bases. The CDR3 has 22 residues. Germline trimming cut 3 bases from V and 3 bases from J; bases unmatched to any gene: 23. Germline V gene data show CDR1 as MDHEN and CDR2 as SYDVKM. The CDR3 loop is CASSFPPTHWTRDRGTNQPQHF. The CDR3 DNA sequence: TGTGCCAGCAGTTTTCCACCTACCCATTGGACACGGGACAGGGGAACCAATCAGCCCCAGCATTTT.

This chain links TRBV24-1 with TRBJ2-2; 7 nucleotides line up with TRBD2. The length of the CDR3 is 16 residues. CDR1 and CDR2 from the germline V gene are KGHDR and SFDVKD. Germline trimming cut 4 bases from V and 6 bases from J; bases unmatched to any gene: 10. The CDR3 region is CATSDPGTTSAGELFF. The CDR3 nucleotides are TGTGCCACCAGTGACCCCGGGACTACCTCGGCCGGGGAGCTGTTTTTT.

This clonotype was observed many times. This CDR3 reads CASSRGLAGIQETQYF. CDR3 DNA sequence: TGTGCCAGCAGCCGTGGACTAGCGGGGATCCAAGAGACCCAGTACTTC. The V call is TRBV28, the J call TRBJ2-5; 12 nucleotides match TRBD2. The CDR3 is made up of 16 amino acids. The germline V gene encodes CDR1 MDHEN and CDR2 SYDVKM. The trim removed 6 bases at V and 1 base at J, leaving 6 bases unmatched. Looking up the rest from reference TRBV28 and TRBJ2-5 gives the full variable domain: DVKVTQSSRYLVKRTGEKVFLECVQDMDHENMFWYRQDPGLGLRLIYFSYDVKMKEKGDIPEGYSVSREKKERFSLILESASTNQTSMYLCASSRGLAGIQETQYFGPGTRLLVL.

The gene calls are TRBV15 and TRBJ2-1; D gene ambiguous. The CDR3 length is 14 residues. Trimming removed 1 base from V and 3 bases from J, with 7 bases in between. Looked up from germline, CDR1 is LNHNV and CDR2 is YYDKDF (reference sequence). CDR3: CATSRADVYNEQFF. CDR3 coding DNA: TGTGCCACCAGCAGAGCGGACGTCTACAATGAGCAGTTCTTC.

This clonotype was counted a few times. The chain is built from TRBV18 and TRBJ2-3, with TRBD1 identical over 9 bases. The V segment lost 0 bases and the J segment 3 bases; nucleotides outside the gene matches: 1. Germline loops: CDR1 KGHSH, CDR2 LQKENI. This CDR3 has 15 residues. The CDR3 DNA sequence: TGTGCCAGCTCACCACCGACAGGGGGAACAGATACGCAGTATTTT. Amino acids: CASSPPTGGTDTQYF.

V gene TRBV11-3 combines with J gene TRBJ2-1; the D is unclear. The CDR3 length is 15 residues. CDR1 is SGHNT and CDR2 is YENEEA in the germline V gene. V was trimmed by 2 bases and J by 0 bases, leaving 8 bases between them. The CDR3 DNA reads as TGTGCCAGCAGCTTACGTTATAGCTCCTACAATGAGCAGTTCTTC. Amino acid sequence: CASSLRYSSYNEQFF.

The sample holds many counts of this clonotype. The chain is built from TRBV12-3 or TRBV12-4 and TRBJ2-7; D unresolved. CDR3 length equals 12 residues. Trimming removed 4 bases at V and 4 bases at J, with 8 bases between. CDR3 sequence reads: CASSSWGYEQYF. The CDR3 nucleotides read TGTGCCAGCAGTTCTTGGGGATACGAGCAGTACTTC.

CDR3 sequence (DNA): TGTGCCAGCTCAGGGGCCCCAGGGTTTACAGATACGCAGTATTTT. Translation gives CASSGAPGFTDTQYF. The rearrangement uses TRBV18 and TRBJ2-3; D is perhaps TRBD1 (5 bases). V was cut by 5 bases and J by 3 bases, with 15 bases left in between. This CDR3 is built from 15 residues. Germline-derived CDR1 and CDR2 are KGHSH and LQKENI.

CDR3: CSAYGRPNGYTF. As DNA, the CDR3 is TGCAGTGCTTACGGTCGCCCGAATGGCTACACCTTC. The chain couples TRBV20-1 to TRBJ1-2, with D unresolved. Germline assignment: CDR1 DFQATT and CDR2 SNEGSKA (reference sequence). The CDR3 consists of 12 residues. V lost 5 bases to trimming and J lost 6 bases, with 13 bases between them.

This clonotype was found a few times. The genes are TRBV5-1 and TRBJ2-7; TRBD1 might be the D (5 bases). The CDR3 covers 14 residues. Per the germline V gene, CDR1 is SGHRS and CDR2 is YFSETQ. V dropped 4 bases and J dropped 5 bases, with 16 bases sitting between them. The chain's CDR3 is CASSTSVGHHEQYF. The DNA of the CDR3 is TGCGCCAGCAGCACGTCGGTGGGGCACCACGAGCAGTACTTC. Looking up the rest from reference TRBV5-1 and TRBJ2-7 gives the full variable domain: KAGVTQTPRYLIKTRGQQVTLSCSPISGHRSVSWYQQTPGQGLQFLFEYFSETQRNKGNFPGRFSGRQFSNSRSEMNVSTLELGDSALYLCASSTSVGHHEQYFGPGTRLTVT.

The chain links TRBV5-6 to TRBJ2-1; 11 bases are shared with TRBD2. J lost 7 bases, V lost 6 bases, and 12 bases had no gene match. This CDR3 comprises 16 residues. Germline lookup yields CDR1 SGHDT and CDR2 YYEEEE. CDR3 coding DNA: TGTGCCAGCAACCTTTACGGGACTAGCGGACTGAATGAGCAGTTCTTC. Translation: CASNLYGTSGLNEQFF.

In this sample, this clonotype turned up a few times. This rearrangement joins TRBV10-3 to TRBJ2-3; D is possibly TRBD2 (5 bases). CDR1 is ENHRY and CDR2 is SYGVKD in the germline V gene. V lost 2 bases, J lost 2 bases, and 11 bases lay in between. CDR3 length: 15 residues. In nucleotides, the CDR3 is TGTGCCATCAGTGAGCCCGGGGAACCCACAGATACGCAGTATTTT. Translated: CAISEPGEPTDTQYF.

This rearrangement joins TRBV24-1 to TRBJ2-1; tentatively, D is TRBD2 (5 bases). Germline CDR1 reads KGHDR; CDR2 reads SFDVKD. The V end lost 6 bases, the J end lost 11 bases, and 22 bases lay between the germline ends. There are 15 residues in the CDR3. The CDR3 spells CATSHASGCVEKQFF. The DNA of the CDR3 is TGTGCCACCAGTCATGCGAGCGGCTGCGTCGAGAAGCAGTTCTTC.

This clonotype was counted between two and nine times. The gene calls are TRBV5-1 and TRBJ1-2; D may be TRBD1 (6 bases). Germline V gives CDR1 SGHRS, CDR2 YFSETQ. V lost 3 bases, J lost 5 bases, and 14 bases lay in between. This CDR3 has 14 residues. DNA for the CDR3: TGCGCCAGCAGCTACCTGGACAGATCTTATGGCTACACCTTC. It yields the protein CASSYLDRSYGYTF.

This rearrangement joins TRBV20-1 to TRBJ2-7; TRBD2 matches 10 bases. V lost 3 bases, J lost 5 bases, and 7 bases stayed unmatched. The CDR3 spans 14 residues. Germline lookup yields CDR1 DFQATT and CDR2 SNEGSKA (reference sequence). CDR3 amino acids: CSASSGTSVHEQYF. The CDR3 nucleotides are TGCAGTGCTAGCTCGGGGACTAGCGTGCACGAGCAGTACTTC.

This chain joins TRBV11-2 and TRBJ2-1; D remains ambiguous. Germline lookup yields CDR1 SGHAT and CDR2 FQNNGV. The length of the CDR3 is 16 residues. V was shortened by 4 bases and J by 0 bases, with 13 bases between the two germline ends. The CDR3: CASSSFTGSSYNEQFF. The CDR3 coding sequence is TGTGCCAGCAGCTCCTTCACTGGCAGCTCCTACAATGAGCAGTTCTTC.

This chain links TRBV11-2 with TRBJ2-1, with unresolved D. V was clipped by 0 bases and J by 7 bases, with 10 bases between them. The CDR3 consists of 14 residues. Germline loops: CDR1 SGHAT, CDR2 FQNNGV. In nucleotides, the CDR3 is TGTGCCAGCAGCTTAGAGGGTGGTTGGAATGAGCAGTTCTTC. This translates into CASSLEGGWNEQFF.

The sample holds many counts of this clonotype. The V and J genes are TRBV7-9 and TRBJ2-7; D possibly uses TRBD1 or TRBD2 (5 bases each). Trimming pared 1 base from V and 2 bases from J, leaving 15 bases between. Germline V gives CDR1 SEHNR, CDR2 FQNEAQ (reference sequence). This CDR3 is 16 amino acids long. CDR3 sequence (DNA): TGTGCCAGCAGCTTAGGGGCCCGGGACGGAGCCTACGAGCAGTACTTC. It translates to CASSLGARDGAYEQYF.

The chain couples TRBV6-4 to TRBJ1-6; 8 bases agree with TRBD1. V shed 4 bases, J shed 7 bases, and the junction held 3 bases outside the gene matches. Germline V gives CDR1 MRHNA, CDR2 SNTAGT. This CDR3 is 14 amino acids long. The CDR3 loop is CASSGTGRNSPLHF. CDR3 DNA sequence: TGTGCCAGCAGTGGGACAGGGAGAAATTCACCCCTCCACTTT.

This clonotype has just a few counts. V gene TRBV4-2 combines with J gene TRBJ2-3; the D is unclear. Germline CDR1 and CDR2: LGHNA and YNFKEQ. V shed 1 base and J shed 0 bases, with 5 bases lying between them. The CDR3 runs 14 residues. This CDR3 reads CASSQVSSTDTQYF. In DNA form, the CDR3 reads TGTGCCAGCAGCCAAGTTAGTAGCACAGATACGCAGTATTTT.

This clonotype was detected ten times or more. The chain has TRBV12-3 or TRBV12-4 and TRBJ2-7; D may match TRBD1 or TRBD2 (5 bases each). V was shortened by 6 bases and J by 0 bases, with 15 bases between the two germline ends. The length of the CDR3 is 15 residues. Here the CDR3 DNA reads TGTGCCAGCAGCCAGGGACGGGCCCCCTCCTACGAGCAGTACTTC. It is translated as CASSQGRAPSYEQYF.

The rearrangement joins TRBV6-2 or TRBV6-3 to TRBJ2-7; D is perhaps TRBD1 (5 bases). The germline V gene encodes CDR1 MNHEY and CDR2 SVGEGT. The CDR3 length is 13 residues. V was cut by 5 bases and J by 5 bases, with 13 bases left in between. CDR3 amino acids: CASSPYRLHEQYF. In DNA, the CDR3 is TGTGCCAGCAGTCCCTACAGGCTCCACGAGCAGTACTTC.

The chain is built from TRBV30 and TRBJ1-4; 9 positions match TRBD1. The CDR3 has 13 amino acids. Trimming at V came to 4 bases and at J to 4 bases, leaving 1 base not matched to a gene. Germline V gene data show CDR1 as GTSNPN and CDR2 as SVGIG (reference sequence). The chain's CDR3 is CAWMDRGNEKLFF. CDR3 DNA sequence: TGTGCCTGGATGGACAGGGGTAATGAAAAACTGTTTTTT.

This clonotype was observed a few times. The gene calls are TRBV7-2 and TRBJ2-7, with TRBD1 matching over 10 bases. J gave up 3 bases and V 4 bases, and 6 bases lay outside the gene matches. There are 15 residues in the CDR3. Germline CDR1 reads SGHTA; CDR2 reads FQGNSA. The CDR3 spells CASSSRQGALYEQYF. In DNA form, the CDR3 reads TGTGCCAGCAGCTCACGACAGGGGGCCCTCTACGAGCAGTACTTC.

The table lists this clonotype with many counts. The chain uses TRBV6-1 and TRBJ2-5; D remains unclear. V lost 2 bases, J lost 0 bases, and 7 bases lay in between. Germline loops: CDR1 MNHNS, CDR2 SASEGT. This CDR3 is 14 amino acids long. CDR3 coding DNA: TGTGCCAGCAGTGAAAACTTAAACCAAGAGACCCAGTACTTC. Translating gives CASSENLNQETQYF.